This entry concerns a single TCR beta chain. In the authors' methods: How many nucleated cells were present was estimated from reference gene primer amplification. TCRdb's table, derived via immunoSEQ multiplex PCR, lists solely in-frame clones and lacks some. Clone size and V and J calls were adopted from that table, with D and trimming inferred from the DNA. In the table there are fewer than 300,000 clones, 70% to 85% of which are singletons. These data are taken from a study of blood T cell repertoires in COVID-19. For the study at large: T cells, B-cell-depleted T cells, or PBMCs supplied cDNA or gDNA.

While infection was still active, Seattle patients were enrolled and then followed longitudinally. This CDR3 comprises 12 residues. Germline lookup yields CDR1 MDHEN and CDR2 SYDVKM. Trimming cost V 8 bases and J 4 bases; bases outside gene matches: 5. Input material: peripheral blood. The receptor comes from a human donor with COVID-19, enrolled during active disease. The donor label of this sample is uncertain. The chain employs TRBV28 and TRBJ2-7; 7 bases match TRBD1. The DNA of the CDR3 is TGTGCCAGCGAGAACAGGGGTTACGAGCAGTACTTC. Amino acid sequence: CASENRGYEQYF. Full variable domain (missing parts from reference TRBV28 and TRBJ2-7): DVKVTQSSRYLVKRTGEKVFLECVQDMDHENMFWYRQDPGLGLRLIYFSYDVKMKEKGDIPEGYSVSREKKERFSLILESASTNQTSMYLCASENRGYEQYFGPGTRLTVT.